The clone carrying this T cell receptor (beta chain) was seen only a few times. CDR1 and CDR2 from the germline V gene are SEHNR and FQNEAQ (reference sequence). V dropped 1 base and J dropped 2 bases, with 11 bases sitting between them. The CDR3 has 15 amino acids. TCRdb itself ran the RT-PCR reads through MiXCR, one entry per CDR3 protein. The sample carries roughly 200,000 distinct CDR3 sequences, about 40% recorded once. This entry belongs to a study of patients and donors after allogeneic stem cell transplantation. Material: blood, either unsorted or a sorted T cell fraction (not recorded which). The receptor was isolated from a human donor who was either an allogeneic HSCT recipient or a stem cell or donor lymphocyte infusion donor (not recorded which). It is not recorded whose cells these are; they may come from a transplant donor. The V and J genes are TRBV7-9 and TRBJ2-5; D is undetermined. The CDR3 bases are TGTGCCAGCAGCTTAGTGGGTGAAGAACAAGAGACCCAGTACTTC. It encodes CASSLVGEEQETQYF.